Below, one TCR beta chain is given with its context. The antigen remains undetermined. This CDR3 is 11 amino acids long. The V gene's germline CDR1 is LNHDA and CDR2 SQIVND (reference sequence). V was pared by 9 bases and J by 8 bases, with 10 bases between. This record belongs to a study of cytomegalovirus exposure and HLA in healthy donors. The repertoire was sequenced with immunoSEQ multiplex PCR; TCRdb's copy has only in-frame clones and lacks some. The repertoire holds approximately 110,000 clones, with 90% to 95% as singletons. Points from the study as a whole: The finding came from a later analysis; first-cohort TCR clusters tended to co-occur in the roughly 110 validation repertoires. Cytomegalovirus association was assigned to around 150 TCR beta chains. A few CMV-associated chains proved CMV antigen-specific in vitro.

The sequence derives from a woman aged 18-29 years in good health and CMV-seronegative. The chain has TRBV19 and TRBJ2-2; D gene uncertain. The sequenced material came from PBMCs. CDR3 protein: CASDNPGELFF. The CDR3 DNA sequence: TGTGCCAGCGACAATCCAGGGGAGCTGTTTTTT.